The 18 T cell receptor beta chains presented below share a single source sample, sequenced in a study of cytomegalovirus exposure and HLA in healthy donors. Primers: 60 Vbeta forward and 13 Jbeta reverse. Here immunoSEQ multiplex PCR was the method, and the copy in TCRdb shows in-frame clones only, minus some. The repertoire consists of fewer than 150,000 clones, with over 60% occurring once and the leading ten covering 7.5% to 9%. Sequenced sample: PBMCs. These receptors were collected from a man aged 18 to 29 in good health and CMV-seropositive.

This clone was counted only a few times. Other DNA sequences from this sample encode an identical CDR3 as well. The chain's CDR3 is CASSGGAYNEQFF. In DNA, the CDR3 is TGTGCCAGCAGTGGCGGGGCCTACAATGAGCAGTTCTTC. The chain has TRBV2 and TRBJ2-1; maybe TRBD2 (6 bases). This CDR3 is 13 amino acids long. Deletions cut 4 bases from V and 2 bases from J, with 6 bases between. Per germline, CDR1 SNHLY and CDR2 FYNNEI.

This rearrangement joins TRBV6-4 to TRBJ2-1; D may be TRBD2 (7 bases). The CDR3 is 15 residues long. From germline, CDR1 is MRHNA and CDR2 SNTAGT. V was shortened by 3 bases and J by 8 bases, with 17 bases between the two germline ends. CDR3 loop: CASSEGGGDNHEQFF. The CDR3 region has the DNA TGTGCCAGCAGTGAGGGGGGGGGCGACAATCATGAGCAGTTCTTC.

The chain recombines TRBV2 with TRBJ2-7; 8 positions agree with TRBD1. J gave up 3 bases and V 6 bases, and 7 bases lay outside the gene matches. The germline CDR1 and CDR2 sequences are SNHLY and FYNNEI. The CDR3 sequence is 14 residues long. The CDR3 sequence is CASRTGDRRYEQYF. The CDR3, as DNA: TGTGCCAGCAGGACAGGGGACAGGCGCTACGAGCAGTACTTC.

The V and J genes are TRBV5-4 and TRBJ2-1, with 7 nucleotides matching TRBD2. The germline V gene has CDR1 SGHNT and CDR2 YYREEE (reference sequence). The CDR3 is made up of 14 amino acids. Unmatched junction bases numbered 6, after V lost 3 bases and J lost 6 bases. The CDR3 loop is CASSSKTSLNEQFF. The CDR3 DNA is TGTGCCAGCAGCTCGAAGACTAGCCTCAATGAGCAGTTCTTC.

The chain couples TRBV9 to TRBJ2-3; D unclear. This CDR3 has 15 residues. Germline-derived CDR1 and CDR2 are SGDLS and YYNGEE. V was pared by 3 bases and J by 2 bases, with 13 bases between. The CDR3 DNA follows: TGTGCCAGCAGCGGAGTCGGTCTTCTCACAGATACGCAGTATTTT. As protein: CASSGVGLLTDTQYF. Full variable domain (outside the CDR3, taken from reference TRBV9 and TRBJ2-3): DSGVTQTPKHLITATGQRVTLRCSPRSGDLSVYWYQQSLDQGLQFLIQYYNGEERAKGNILERFSAQQFPDLHSELNLSSLELGDSALYFCASSGVGLLTDTQYFGPGTRLTVL.

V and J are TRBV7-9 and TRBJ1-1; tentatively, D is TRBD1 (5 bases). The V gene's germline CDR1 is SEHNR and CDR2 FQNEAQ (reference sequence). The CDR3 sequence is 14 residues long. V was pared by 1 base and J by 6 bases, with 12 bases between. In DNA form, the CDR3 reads TGTGCCAGCAGCTTAGTCGGGTCGGGGGCTGAAGCTTTCTTT. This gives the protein CASSLVGSGAEAFF. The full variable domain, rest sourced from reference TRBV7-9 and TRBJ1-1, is DTGVSQNPRHKITKRGQNVTFRCDPISEHNRLYWYRQTLGQGPEFLTYFQNEAQLEKSRLLSDRFSAERPKGSFSTLEIQRTEQGDSAMYLCASSLVGSGAEAFFGQGTRLTVV.

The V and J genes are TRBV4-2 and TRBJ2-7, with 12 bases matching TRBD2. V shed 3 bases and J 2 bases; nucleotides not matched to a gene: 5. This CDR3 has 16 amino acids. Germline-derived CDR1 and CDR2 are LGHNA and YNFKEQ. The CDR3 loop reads CASSHTTSGGTYEQYF. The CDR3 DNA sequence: TGTGCCAGCAGCCACACGACTAGCGGGGGCACCTACGAGCAGTACTTC.

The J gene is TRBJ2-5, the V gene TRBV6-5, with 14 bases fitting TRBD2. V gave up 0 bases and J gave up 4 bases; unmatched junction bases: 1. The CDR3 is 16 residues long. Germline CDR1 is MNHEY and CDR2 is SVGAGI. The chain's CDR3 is CASSYSTSGGGETQYF. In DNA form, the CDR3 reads TGTGCCAGCAGTTACTCGACTAGCGGGGGGGGAGAGACCCAGTACTTC.

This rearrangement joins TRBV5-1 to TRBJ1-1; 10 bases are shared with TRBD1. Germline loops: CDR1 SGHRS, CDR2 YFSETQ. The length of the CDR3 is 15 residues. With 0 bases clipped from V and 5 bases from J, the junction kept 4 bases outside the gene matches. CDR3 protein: CASSLDGTGVTEAFF. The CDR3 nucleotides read TGCGCCAGCAGCTTGGATGGGACAGGGGTTACTGAAGCTTTCTTT.

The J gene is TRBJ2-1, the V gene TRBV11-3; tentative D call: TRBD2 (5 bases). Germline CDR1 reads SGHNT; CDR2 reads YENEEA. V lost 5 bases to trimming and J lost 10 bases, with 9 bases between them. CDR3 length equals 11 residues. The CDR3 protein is CASSITREQFF. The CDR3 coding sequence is TGTGCCAGCAGCATCACTAGGGAGCAGTTCTTC.

The CDR3 here is CASSFQGSPNTEAFF. The CDR3 bases are TGTGCCAGCAGCTTTCAGGGGTCCCCGAACACTGAAGCTTTCTTT. The genes are TRBV7-3 and TRBJ1-1, with D possibly TRBD1 on 6 matching bases. Germline loops: CDR1 SGHTA, CDR2 FQGTGA. Trimming removed 3 bases at V and 1 base at J, with 12 bases between. The CDR3 consists of 15 residues. Full variable domain (outside the CDR3, taken from reference TRBV7-3 and TRBJ1-1): GAGVSQTPSNKVTEKGKYVELRCDPISGHTALYWYRQSLGQGPEFLIYFQGTGAADDSGLPNDRFFAVRPEGSVSTLKIQRTERGDSAVYLCASSFQGSPNTEAFFGQGTRLTVV.

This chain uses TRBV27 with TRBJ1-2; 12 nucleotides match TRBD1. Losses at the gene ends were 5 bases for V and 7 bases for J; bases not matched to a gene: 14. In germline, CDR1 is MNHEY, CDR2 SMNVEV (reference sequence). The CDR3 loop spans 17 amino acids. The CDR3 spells CASSPSFLGQGAGGYTF. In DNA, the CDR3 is TGTGCCAGCAGTCCATCCTTCCTGGGACAGGGGGCGGGTGGCTACACCTTC.

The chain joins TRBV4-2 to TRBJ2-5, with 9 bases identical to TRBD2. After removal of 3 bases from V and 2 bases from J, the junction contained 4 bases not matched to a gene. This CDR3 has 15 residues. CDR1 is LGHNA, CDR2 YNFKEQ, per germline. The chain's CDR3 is CASSHLSGSQETQYF. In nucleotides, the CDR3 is TGTGCCAGCAGCCACCTTAGCGGGAGTCAAGAGACCCAGTACTTC.

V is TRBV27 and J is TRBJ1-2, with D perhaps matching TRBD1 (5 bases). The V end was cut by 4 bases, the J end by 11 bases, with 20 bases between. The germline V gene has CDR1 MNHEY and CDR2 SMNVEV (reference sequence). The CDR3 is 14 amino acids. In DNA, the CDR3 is TGTGCCAGCAGTTCACCCGACAGAGCACCTGGGTACACCTTC. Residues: CASSSPDRAPGYTF.

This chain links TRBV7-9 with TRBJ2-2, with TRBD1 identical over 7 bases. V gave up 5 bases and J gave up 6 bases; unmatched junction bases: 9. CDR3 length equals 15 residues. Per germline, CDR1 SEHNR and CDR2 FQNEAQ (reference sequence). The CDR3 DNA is TGTGCCAGCAGCCCCGAGACAGGGCAGCCCGGGGAGCTGTTTTTT. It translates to CASSPETGQPGELFF.

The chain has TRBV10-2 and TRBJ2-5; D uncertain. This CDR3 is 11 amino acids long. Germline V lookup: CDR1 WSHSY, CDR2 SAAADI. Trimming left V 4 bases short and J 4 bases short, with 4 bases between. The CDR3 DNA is TGCGCCAGCAGTGGAGGAGAGACCCAGTACTTC. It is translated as CASSGGETQYF.

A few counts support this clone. CDR3 loop: CASRQRTTGLSPLGTGELFF. CDR3 in DNA: TGCGCCAGCAGACAGCGGACAACAGGACTATCGCCCCTAGGGACCGGGGAGCTGTTTTTT. The chain uses TRBV5-1 and TRBJ2-2; TRBD2 might be the D (6 bases). Germline loops: CDR1 SGHRS, CDR2 YFSETQ. The CDR3 runs to 20 residues. The V and J ends lost 5 bases and 5 bases respectively, with 31 bases between them.

The CDR3 DNA sequence: TGTGCCAGCAGTCCAGGACAAGTGGAAAAACTGTTTTTT. This translates into CASSPGQVEKLFF. V usage is TRBV28 and J usage is TRBJ1-4; TRBD1 is a possible D gene (5 bases). Germline values: CDR1 MDHEN, CDR2 SYDVKM. The ends were cut back, 5 bases at V and 8 bases at J, with 12 bases in the middle. The CDR3 runs to 13 residues.